Listed below are T cell receptor beta chains from one sample, sequenced in a study of T cells in Graves' hyperthyroidism and ophthalmopathy. TCRdb ran MiXCR on the multiplex PCR reads and lists one entry per CDR3 protein. The table has 300,000 to 400,000 distinct CDR3 sequences, 18% seen once; the top ten hold approximately 54%. The sample was blood. These receptors all stem from a woman in her forties or fifties with Graves' hyperthyroidism. The conserved cysteine and the conserved F or W are not part of the CDR3 here. Fields, in order: V gene, J gene, clone size, CDR3 protein. Rows give clone size only sometimes, using once, few, many, or a class for an expanded clone.

>TRBV11-3|TRBJ2-1|few
ASSPDRGYNEQF
>TRBV20-1|TRBJ2-1|-
SARAGGSSYNEQF
>TRBV28|TRBJ2-7|many
ASSLTSSGRAHEQY
>TRBV10-3|TRBJ1-4|few
AISEIEEKLF
>TRBV20-1|TRBJ2-7|many
SAQGSVARSSYEQY
>TRBV7-3|TRBJ2-5|-
ASSSRGGYQETQY
>TRBV7-8|TRBJ1-1|-
ASSLAFGDTEAF
>TRBV2|TRBJ2-7|-
ASTRTSGDSYEQY
>TRBV7-8|TRBJ2-1|many
ASSLRLADNEQF
>TRBV11-2|TRBJ2-5|many
ASSPVTGRGETQY
>TRBV28|TRBJ2-1|many
ASSLSAGQAYNEQF
>TRBV20-1|TRBJ1-1|-
SAKPLGEAF
>TRBV7-9|TRBJ2-7|-
ASSFDSRPYEQY
>TRBV28|TRBJ2-1|many
ASSLTLRDRYNEQF
>TRBV20-1|TRBJ2-1|-
SARSLNYNEQF
>TRBV27|TRBJ2-3|many
ASGTSGTDTQY
>TRBV6-2/TRBV6-3|TRBJ2-4|-
ASSYRSGSRVGKNIQY
>TRBV7-9|TRBJ2-2|-
ASSLGTGWTGELF
>TRBV7-8|TRBJ2-1|many
ASSFSSGAYNEQF
>TRBV30|TRBJ2-5|many
AWGDTKETQY
>TRBV4-1|TRBJ2-2|-
ASSPGLKGKSSGELF
>TRBV5-1|TRBJ2-1|-
ASSFGGGADNEQF
>TRBV6-1|TRBJ2-7|-
ASREGPLPSYEQY
>TRBV2|TRBJ2-3|many
ASSEVAGGPGSTDTQY
>TRBV12-3/TRBV12-4|TRBJ2-5|many
ASSLGQGGETQY
>TRBV12-3/TRBV12-4|TRBJ1-1|many
ASSFERSEEAF
>TRBV9|TRBJ1-1|-
ASSVAADSNTEAF
>TRBV4-2|TRBJ1-5|-
ASSRESSNQPQH
>TRBV4-1|TRBJ1-1|few
ASSQVAGADTEAF
>TRBV12-3/TRBV12-4|TRBJ2-3|many
ASSRDTSTDTQY
>TRBV28|TRBJ1-6|many
ASSPGQTLSSPLH
>TRBV5-1|TRBJ2-3|many
ASSLERDREQY
>TRBV6-1|TRBJ1-1|-
ASSSLYRDNTEAF
>TRBV5-4|TRBJ2-1|few
ASSLDQSGGEYNEQF
>TRBV12-3/TRBV12-4|TRBJ2-4|-
ASSLGAGEY
>TRBV29-1|TRBJ1-2|many
SVEDWGTDGYT
>TRBV15|TRBJ1-4|-
ATSRDRGDSNEKLF
>TRBV7-2|TRBJ1-4|many
ASSLRGLWEATNEKLF
>TRBV11-2|TRBJ2-7|-
ASSPRNRDRGYEQY
>TRBV11-1|TRBJ2-5|few
ASSQLGGQETQY
>TRBV7-8|TRBJ1-4|few
ASSLYFPSSGYNEKLF
>TRBV5-1|TRBJ1-6|-
ASSLARNSPLH
>TRBV9|TRBJ2-5|few
ASSVDPGEKTQY
>TRBV3-1|TRBJ1-2|many
ASSPQGGYGYT
>TRBV12-3/TRBV12-4|TRBJ2-2|few
ASSFVSGELF
>TRBV2|TRBJ1-1|-
ASSLGAIAGRGTEAF
>TRBV2|TRBJ2-7|many
ASSFSTGGDNYEQY
>TRBV6-6|TRBJ2-3|many
ASSYSQRGGTHTVVDTQY
>TRBV30|TRBJ2-1|few
AWSGTAPGRDYMEQF
>TRBV5-1|TRBJ1-1|-
ASSLERMNTEAF
>TRBV3-1|TRBJ2-2|few
ASSQHMAGELF
>TRBV5-4|TRBJ1-4|few
ASSPGHDEKLF
>TRBV29-1|TRBJ1-1|many
SVLTVGTEAF